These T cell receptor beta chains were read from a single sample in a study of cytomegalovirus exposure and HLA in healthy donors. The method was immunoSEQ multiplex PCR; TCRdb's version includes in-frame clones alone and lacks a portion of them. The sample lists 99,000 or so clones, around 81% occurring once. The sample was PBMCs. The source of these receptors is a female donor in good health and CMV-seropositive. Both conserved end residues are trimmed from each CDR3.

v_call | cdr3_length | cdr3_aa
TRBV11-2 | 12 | ASSLNTRNEKLF
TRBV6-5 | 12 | ASSPDRGGKGYT
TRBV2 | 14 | ASSLTSRGGKYEQY
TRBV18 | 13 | ASSPPTDRDYGYT
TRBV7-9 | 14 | ASSFRDGQHTDTQY
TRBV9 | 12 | ASSAGSGTEGLF
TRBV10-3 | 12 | AINSGQQFYEQY
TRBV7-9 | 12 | ASSFSEMNTEAF
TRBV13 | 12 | ASSLGEKNTEAF
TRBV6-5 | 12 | ASSYRRTDYGYT
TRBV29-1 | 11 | SAKQGKDTEAF
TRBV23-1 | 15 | ASSQGVQGEEDEKLF
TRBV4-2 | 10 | ASSQDGREQY
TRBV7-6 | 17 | ASSSPGQGEKGTNEKLF
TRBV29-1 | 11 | SVEETGAGGYT
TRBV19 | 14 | ASSLAQGLNNQPQH
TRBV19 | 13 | ASSNYGRVGTEAF
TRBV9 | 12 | ASSGGGSFSIQY
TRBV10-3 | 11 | AISEEGLAPQH
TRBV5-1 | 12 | ASSLDGSNQPQH
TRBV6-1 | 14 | ASSGPRGKSSAEAF
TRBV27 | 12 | ASSHSGSTDTQY
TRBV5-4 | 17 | ASSLGGGRAYPSTDTQY
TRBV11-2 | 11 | ASSLGGGYEQY
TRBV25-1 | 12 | ASSEGVVTDTQY